The present entry profiles one TCR beta chain with its context. Its cognate antigen is unknown. These data come from a study of cytomegalovirus exposure and HLA in healthy donors. Study observations and caveats: Later genetic work tied a missense DCLRE1C variant to beta-chain V and J trimming.

In the PCR, 60 Vbeta and 13 Jbeta primers were used. Some clones are missing from TCRdb's copy, which holds only in-frame ones; the method was immunoSEQ multiplex PCR. The sample has some 60,000 clones. Healthy bone marrow donors made up the donor group. The clonotype originates from a man younger than 45 in good health and CMV-seropositive. The source material was PBMCs.

The CDR3 DNA reads TGCGCCAGCAGTGCTTCCGGGACTAGCGTTGGTGGCAACACCGGGGAGCTGTTTTTT. Translated: CASSASGTSVGGNTGELFF. The rearrangement uses TRBV10-1 and TRBJ2-2; 10 bases line up with TRBD2. This CDR3 has 19 amino acids. The junction had 13 bases not matched to a gene; V was cut back by 4 bases and J by 2 bases. Germline V gives CDR1 WNHNN, CDR2 SYGVQD (reference sequence).